The 7 T cell receptor beta chains in this list originate from one sample, sequenced in a study of early T cells in non-severe SARS-CoV-2 infection. In TCRdb, the 5' RACE reads were re-called with MiXCR into one record per CDR3 protein. The sample lists 65,000 to 80,000 distinct CDR3 sequences; around 14% were seen once. The specimen sequenced was whole blood. These receptors were collected from an adult who was a healthcare worker with PCR-confirmed SARS-CoV-2 infection or an uninfected control (not recorded which).

The rearrangement joins TRBV12-3 or TRBV12-4 to TRBJ2-7, with D tentatively TRBD1 or TRBD2 (5 bases each). Trimming pared 6 bases from V and 2 bases from J, leaving 14 bases between. This CDR3 comprises 14 residues. The CDR3 sequence: CASSPWQGAYEQYF. As DNA, the CDR3 is TGTGCCAGCAGCCCGTGGCAGGGAGCCTACGAGCAGTACTTC.

This clonotype has ten or more counts. The CDR3 DNA is TGTGCCAGCAGTTTATCGGACAGGGGGAATTCACCCCTCCACTTT. Amino acid sequence: CASSLSDRGNSPLHF. V and J are TRBV12-3 or TRBV12-4 and TRBJ1-6, with 10 bases matching TRBD1. The CDR3 has 15 residues. Germline trimming cut 2 bases from V and 7 bases from J; bases unmatched to any gene: 2.

This clonotype was observed a few times. J is TRBJ2-1 and V is TRBV18; D is tentatively TRBD1 or TRBD2 (5 bases each). V was cut by 0 bases and J by 4 bases, with 13 bases left in between. The CDR3 is 16 residues long. Germline CDR1 and CDR2: KGHSH and LQKENI. CDR3 protein: CASSPPRDRGYNEQFF. The CDR3 DNA reads TGTGCCAGCTCACCACCCCGGGACCGAGGGTACAATGAGCAGTTCTTC.

This clonotype was observed a handful of times. This chain joins TRBV5-1 and TRBJ2-2; D assignment may be TRBD1 or TRBD2 (5 bases each). The germline V and J ends were trimmed by 3 bases and 7 bases, with 16 bases remaining between them. Germline V gene sequence: CDR1 SGHRS, CDR2 YFSETQ. The CDR3 length is 15 residues. The CDR3 sequence is CASSSGSTGNGELFF. CDR3 DNA: TGCGCCAGCAGCTCAGGGTCCACCGGGAACGGGGAGCTGTTTTTT.

The chain joins TRBV5-1 to TRBJ2-1; a weak D match, TRBD2 (6 bases). Deletions cut 0 bases from V and 0 bases from J, with 10 bases between. CDR1 and CDR2 (germline): SGHRS, YFSETQ. The length of the CDR3 is 16 residues. CDR3 nucleotide sequence: TGCGCCAGCAGCTTGGCCGTCGGGAGCTCCTACAATGAGCAGTTCTTC. Protein: CASSLAVGSSYNEQFF.

The rearrangement links TRBV7-8 to TRBJ2-7; TRBD2 aligns across 9 bases. The germline gives CDR1 SGHVS, CDR2 FQNEAQ. The V gene end was trimmed by 5 bases and the J gene end by 1 base; junction bases not matched to a gene: 6. The CDR3 contains 15 residues. CDR3 residues: CASSLGTSPSYEQYF. In DNA, the CDR3 is TGTGCCAGCAGCCTCGGGACTAGCCCATCCTACGAGCAGTACTTC.

This clonotype was detected ten times or more. The chain links TRBV20-1 to TRBJ2-4; D ambiguous. This CDR3 is built from 13 residues. With 7 bases removed from V and 0 bases from J, the gap between germline ends came to 10 bases. Germline V gene lookup returns CDR1 DFQATT and CDR2 SNEGSKA (reference sequence). The CDR3 protein is CSVPTGAKNIQYF. Written as DNA, the CDR3 is TGCAGTGTTCCTACGGGAGCCAAAAACATTCAGTACTTC.